These 30 T cell receptor beta chains share one sample of origin, sequenced in a study of blood T cell repertoires in COVID-19 (TCRdb year 2020). The library was produced with the immunoSEQ multiplex PCR assay. In its TCRdb copy, this immuneACCESS table keeps in-frame sequences only and misses some clones. Where compared with another copy, unresolved V genes explain less than half of these, and the others have no known cause. This sample holds 300,000 to 400,000 clones; roughly nine tenths were observed only once. The leading ten clones occupy approximately 4.1% of the sample. The sequencing sample was made of PBMCs or T cells enriched from blood (not recorded which). The receptors come from a woman under 40 who had been exposed to COVID-19.

V gene TRBV4-1 combines with J gene TRBJ2-2, with 11 bases matching TRBD2. Trimming at V came to 4 bases and at J to 6 bases, leaving 7 bases not matched to a gene. From germline, CDR1 is MGHRA and CDR2 YSYEKL. The CDR3 spans 16 residues. The CDR3 region has the DNA TGCGCCAGCAGCCCTCGAGTTAGCGGGGGGGCCGGGGAGCTGTTTTTT. Amino acid sequence: CASSPRVSGGAGELFF.

The rearrangement joins TRBV2 to TRBJ2-2; tentative D call: TRBD1 (6 bases). Germline CDR1 reads SNHLY; CDR2 reads FYNNEI. With 8 bases removed from V and 5 bases from J, the gap between germline ends came to 6 bases. This CDR3 region has 11 residues. As DNA, the CDR3 is TGTGCCAGCCAGGGGACCGGGGAGCTGTTTTTT. Translating gives CASQGTGELFF.

This clone was picked up one time. The chain is built from TRBV7-3 and TRBJ2-1; 9 nucleotides align to TRBD1. Germline CDR1 is SGHTA and CDR2 is FQGTGA. The junction had 12 bases not matched to a gene; V was cut back by 7 bases and J by 8 bases. The CDR3 covers 15 residues. CDR3: CASTRGGQGRDEQFF. CDR3 coding DNA: TGTGCCAGCACTAGAGGGGGACAGGGACGCGATGAGCAGTTCTTC.

The chain has TRBV2 and TRBJ1-3, with D possibly TRBD1 on 6 matching bases. The CDR3 has 14 residues. Per germline, CDR1 SNHLY and CDR2 FYNNEI. The V gene lost 6 bases and the J gene lost 0 bases, with 9 bases spanning the gap. The CDR3 nucleotides read TGTGCCAGCAGACAGGGTTCCTCTGGAAACACCATATATTTT. Amino acid sequence: CASRQGSSGNTIYF.

The chain links TRBV27 to TRBJ1-5; D call uncertain. Per the germline V gene, CDR1 is MNHEY and CDR2 is SMNVEV (reference sequence). The CDR3 is 14 amino acids. V lost 6 bases and J 5 bases, leaving 14 bases between the germline ends. As DNA, the CDR3 is TGTGCCAGCAGGGGGATTCGGGGTTATCAGCCCCAGCATTTT. This translates into CASRGIRGYQPQHF.

The chain is built from TRBV7-3 and TRBJ1-6; weak D call: TRBD1 (5 bases). This CDR3 has 16 amino acids. CDR1 is SGHTA and CDR2 is FQGTGA in the germline V gene. V was pared by 4 bases and J by 1 base, with 11 bases between. The chain's CDR3 is CASSWGGRSYNSPLHF. The DNA of the CDR3 is TGTGCCAGCAGCTGGGGGGGTAGGTCCTATAATTCACCCCTCCACTTT.

This chain joins TRBV10-2 and TRBJ1-6; 7 bases agree with TRBD1. The ends lost 2 bases at V and 10 bases at J; junction bases unmatched: 20. This CDR3 contains 19 residues. Germline V lookup: CDR1 WSHSY, CDR2 SAAADI. The CDR3 nucleotides are TGCGCCAGCAGTGAGCCGCGGGGCGTCGGAGACAGGGTTCGATCACCCCTCCACTTT. Its protein is CASSEPRGVGDRVRSPLHF.

The chain links TRBV15 to TRBJ2-7; D possibly corresponds to TRBD2 (6 bases). Germline CDR1 reads LNHNV; CDR2 reads YYDKDF (reference sequence). V dropped 0 bases and J dropped 2 bases, with 11 bases sitting between them. This CDR3 is built from 15 residues. Here the CDR3 reads CATSRERDSPYEQYF. CDR3 in DNA: TGTGCCACCAGCAGAGAAAGGGACTCGCCCTACGAGCAGTACTTC. The entire variable domain, with the rest obtained from reference TRBV15 and TRBJ2-7, is as follows: DAMVIQNPRYQVTQFGKPVTLSCSQTLNHNVMYWYQQKSSQAPKLLFHYYDKDFNNEADTPDNFQSRRPNTSFCFLDIRSPGLGDTAMYLCATSRERDSPYEQYFGPGTRLTVT.

Turning to this clone: Other DNA sequences within the sample encode an identical CDR3. The chain carries TRBV7-9 and TRBJ1-1; no clear D gene. This CDR3 spans 14 amino acids. Germline CDR1 and CDR2: SEHNR and FQNEAQ (reference sequence). Trimming pared 1 base from V and 0 bases from J, leaving 6 bases between. This CDR3 is CASSLGGMNTEAFF. As DNA, the CDR3 is TGTGCCAGCAGCTTAGGCGGCATGAACACTGAAGCTTTCTTT.

The chain has TRBV2 and TRBJ1-5; 9 bases line up with TRBD1. Germline CDR1 and CDR2: SNHLY and FYNNEI. This CDR3 contains 13 residues. Trimming cost V 7 bases and J 4 bases; bases outside gene matches: 2. The CDR3 DNA is TGTGCCAGCAAAGGGACAGGGAATCAGCCCCAGCATTTT. As protein: CASKGTGNQPQHF.

The rearrangement joins TRBV10-3 to TRBJ1-2, with no clear D. The germline V and J ends were trimmed by 6 bases and 3 bases, with 8 bases remaining between them. Germline V gene sequence: CDR1 ENHRY, CDR2 SYGVKD. CDR3 length: 12 residues. In nucleotides, the CDR3 is TGTGCCATCAGATACACCTACTATGGCTACACCTTC. Its translation is CAIRYTYYGYTF.

The chain is built from TRBV11-3 and TRBJ1-1; weak D call: TRBD1 (5 bases). The germline V and J ends were trimmed by 7 bases and 14 bases, with 14 bases remaining between them. The germline V gene encodes CDR1 SGHNT and CDR2 YENEEA. This CDR3 has 10 residues. This chain's CDR3 is CASNTYYRFF. The CDR3, as DNA: TGTGCCAGCAACACTTATTACAGGTTCTTT.

The chain couples TRBV5-1 to TRBJ2-5; 9 bases map to TRBD2. Germline V lookup: CDR1 SGHRS, CDR2 YFSETQ. CDR3 size: 16 residues. The trim removed 4 bases at V and 5 bases at J, leaving 12 bases unmatched. The CDR3 spells CASSPGRGGAGETQYF. The CDR3 coding sequence is TGCGCCAGCAGCCCCGGGCGCGGGGGGGCCGGGGAGACCCAGTACTTC. Full variable domain (outside the CDR3, taken from reference TRBV5-1 and TRBJ2-5): KAGVTQTPRYLIKTRGQQVTLSCSPISGHRSVSWYQQTPGQGLQFLFEYFSETQRNKGNFPGRFSGRQFSNSRSEMNVSTLELGDSALYLCASSPGRGGAGETQYFGPGTRLLVL.

This clone has a single count. CDR3 sequence reads: CASSPLGQGVNEQFF. CDR3 sequence (DNA): TGTGCCAGCTCACCGCTCGGACAGGGGGTCAATGAGCAGTTCTTC. The chain couples TRBV18 to TRBJ2-1; 10 bases are a match to TRBD1. V lost 3 bases, J lost 6 bases, and 5 bases stayed unmatched. Germline V gene data show CDR1 as KGHSH and CDR2 as LQKENI. This CDR3 comprises 15 residues.

The V call is TRBV5-4, the J call TRBJ2-3, with D tentatively TRBD2 (6 bases). Germline lookup yields CDR1 SGHNT and CDR2 YYREEE (reference sequence). This CDR3 spans 15 amino acids. Trimming left V 3 bases short and J 4 bases short, with 15 bases between. Here the CDR3 reads CASSWGERVSDTQYF. CDR3 nucleotides: TGTGCCAGCAGCTGGGGCGAGCGGGTCTCAGATACGCAGTATTTT.

There are a few counts of this clone. V usage is TRBV3-1 (or the pseudogene TRBV3-2) and J usage is TRBJ2-3, with no clear D. The CDR3 contains 12 residues. Germline CDR1 is LGHDT and CDR2 is YNNKEL (reference sequence). Trimming took 2 bases from V and 4 from J, leaving 4 bases between them. CDR3 region: CASSQLADTQYF. CDR3 nucleotide sequence: TGTGCCAGCAGCCAATTAGCAGATACGCAGTATTTT.

This chain connects TRBV19 to TRBJ1-2, with a possible D match to TRBD1 (6 bases). The CDR3 length is 14 residues. Per germline, CDR1 LNHDA and CDR2 SQIVND (reference sequence). Trimming removed 5 bases at V and 5 bases at J, with 15 bases between. Here the CDR3 reads CASSGLTGTYGYTF. DNA of the CDR3: TGTGCCAGTAGTGGGTTGACAGGAACTTATGGCTACACCTTC.

The rearrangement uses TRBV29-1 and TRBJ1-4; tentative D call: TRBD1 (5 bases). Trimming removed 4 bases at V and 2 bases at J, with 5 bases between. Per germline, CDR1 SQVTM and CDR2 ANQGSEA. The CDR3 loop spans 12 amino acids. The CDR3 loop is CSVGQTNEKLFF. The CDR3 nucleotides are TGCAGCGTTGGACAGACTAATGAAAAACTGTTTTTT. Drawing the rest from reference TRBV29-1 and TRBJ1-4, the complete variable domain is SAVISQKPSRDICQRGTSLTIQCQVDSQVTMMFWYRQQPGQSLTLIATANQGSEATYESGFVIDKFPISRPNLTFSTLTVSNMSPEDSSIYLCSVGQTNEKLFFGSGTQLSVL.

V gene TRBV14 combines with J gene TRBJ1-6, with 7 bases matching TRBD1. The junction had 1 base not matched to a gene; V was cut back by 4 bases and J by 7 bases. The CDR3 consists of 13 residues. The germline V gene has CDR1 SGHDN and CDR2 FVKESK. The chain's CDR3 is CASSPTGNSPLHF. The CDR3 DNA reads as TGTGCCAGCAGCCCGACAGGGAATTCACCCCTCCACTTT.

The chain has TRBV5-6 and TRBJ2-7, with TRBD1 matching 10 bases. This CDR3 contains 14 residues. V lost 3 bases and J lost 9; bases outside the gene matches: 9. Germline CDR1 is SGHDT and CDR2 is YYEEEE. CDR3 in amino acids: CASSSETGGFWQYF. Written as DNA, the CDR3 is TGTGCCAGCAGCTCCGAGACAGGGGGCTTTTGGCAGTACTTC. The full variable domain, with the rest looked up from reference TRBV5-6 and TRBJ2-7, is DAGVTQSPTHLIKTRGQQVTLRCSPKSGHDTVSWYQQALGQGPQFIFQYYEEEERQRGNFPDRFSGHQFPNYSSELNVNALLLGDSALYLCASSSETGGFWQYFGPGTRLTVT.

The chain recombines TRBV30 with TRBJ1-4; 7 nucleotides match TRBD1. Germline V lookup: CDR1 GTSNPN, CDR2 SVGIG (reference sequence). The CDR3 length is 16 residues. V was pared by 2 bases and J by 5 bases, with 11 bases of the junction left unmatched. Here the CDR3 DNA reads TGTGCCTGGAGTAGAGAGACGGGACAGTGGAATGAAAAACTGTTTTTT. This gives the protein CAWSRETGQWNEKLFF.

The chain is built from TRBV7-8 and TRBJ2-2; 12 bases are shared with TRBD2. The V and J ends lost 4 bases and 7 bases, in that order; junction bases with no gene match: 7. This CDR3 has 16 amino acids. Per germline, CDR1 SGHVS and CDR2 FQNEAQ. Here the CDR3 DNA reads TGTGCCAGCAGCTCCCCCCTAGCGGGGGGGGGCGGGGAGCTGTTTTTT. Protein product: CASSSPLAGGGGELFF.

This sequence joins TRBV5-1 and TRBJ1-4; tentative D call: TRBD1 (5 bases). Trimming cost V 0 bases and J 8 bases, with 5 bases left between them. The CDR3 loop spans 12 amino acids. Germline CDR1 and CDR2: SGHRS and YFSETQ. The CDR3 here is CASSLAGEKLFF. The DNA of the CDR3 is TGCGCCAGCAGCTTGGCAGGGGAAAAACTGTTTTTT.

V is TRBV5-6 and J is TRBJ1-2; TRBD1 matches at 7 bases. The V gene's germline CDR1 is SGHDT and CDR2 YYEEEE. With V trimmed by 4 bases and J by 3 bases, 3 bases remained unmatched. This CDR3 has 13 amino acids. For the CDR3, the DNA is TGTGCCAGCAGCACAGGGGTTGACTATGGCTACACCTTC. It specifies CASSTGVDYGYTF.

The chain is built from TRBV18 and TRBJ1-3; D unresolved. From germline, CDR1 is KGHSH and CDR2 LQKENI. CDR3 size: 16 residues. V dropped 0 bases and J dropped 0 bases, with 9 bases sitting between them. Here the CDR3 DNA reads TGTGCCAGCTCACCACCCTTGGCCCACTCTGGAAACACCATATATTTT. Protein: CASSPPLAHSGNTIYF.

The chain has TRBV15 and TRBJ1-1; the match to TRBD1 covers 7 bases. With V trimmed by 4 bases and J by 10 bases, 6 bases remained unmatched. CDR1 and CDR2 from the germline V gene are LNHNV and YYDKDF (reference sequence). The CDR3 extends over 12 amino acids. CDR3 loop: CATSMLTGRAFF. CDR3 nucleotides: TGTGCCACCAGCATGCTGACAGGGAGAGCTTTCTTT.

V is TRBV19 and J is TRBJ2-7, with 9 bases fitting TRBD2. The germline V gene has CDR1 LNHDA and CDR2 SQIVND (reference sequence). Germline trimming cut 6 bases from V and 4 bases from J; bases unmatched to any gene: 10. This CDR3 region has 15 residues. CDR3 DNA sequence: TGTGCCAGTAGCCGCGAGGGACTAGCAATGTACGAGCAGTACTTC. Translating it yields CASSREGLAMYEQYF. Based on the CDR3 plus reference TRBV19 and TRBJ2-7, the full variable domain is DGGITQSPKYLFRKEGQNVTLSCEQNLNHDAMYWYRQDPGQGLRLIYYSQIVNDFQKGDIAEGYSVSREKKESFPLTVTSAQKNPTAFYLCASSREGLAMYEQYFGPGTRLTVT.

The chain carries TRBV10-2 and TRBJ1-2; D uncertain. Trimming cost V 0 bases and J 4 bases, with 6 bases left between them. The CDR3 loop spans 13 amino acids. The germline CDR1 and CDR2 sequences are WSHSY and SAAADI. CDR3 DNA sequence: TGCGCCAGCAGTGAGTCTGTCCTCTATGGCTACACCTTC. It is translated as CASSESVLYGYTF.

The chain recombines TRBV7-2 with TRBJ2-5; 8 bases agree with TRBD2. This CDR3 has 16 residues. V gave up 2 bases and J gave up 5 bases; unmatched junction bases: 10. Germline CDR1 and CDR2: SGHTA and FQGNSA. The CDR3 DNA is TGTGCCAGCAGCTTAAGCCCCACGGGGGGGCCTGAGACCCAGTACTTC. Amino acids: CASSLSPTGGPETQYF.

This clone was seen a handful of times. This chain joins TRBV18 and TRBJ1-4; 7 bases agree with TRBD1. Germline values: CDR1 KGHSH, CDR2 LQKENI. The J segment lost 8 bases and the V segment lost 5 bases, leaving 8 bases of the junction unmatched. This CDR3 is 14 amino acids long. The CDR3 region has the DNA TGTGCCAGCTCAGCAGGGGGGTCAGAAGAAAAACTGTTTTTT. It yields the protein CASSAGGSEEKLFF.